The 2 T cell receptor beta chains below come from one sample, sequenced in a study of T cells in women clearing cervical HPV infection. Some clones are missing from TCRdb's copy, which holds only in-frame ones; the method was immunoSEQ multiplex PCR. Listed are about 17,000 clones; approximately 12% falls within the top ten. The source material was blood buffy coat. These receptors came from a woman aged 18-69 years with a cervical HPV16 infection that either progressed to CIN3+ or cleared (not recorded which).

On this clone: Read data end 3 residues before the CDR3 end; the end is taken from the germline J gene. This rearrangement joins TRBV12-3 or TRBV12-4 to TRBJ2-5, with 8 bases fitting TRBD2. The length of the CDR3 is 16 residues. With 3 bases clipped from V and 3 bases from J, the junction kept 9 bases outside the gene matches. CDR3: CASSFGGALFEETQYF. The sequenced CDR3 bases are TGTGCCAGCAGTTTCGGGGGGGCCTTGTTTGAAGAGACC.

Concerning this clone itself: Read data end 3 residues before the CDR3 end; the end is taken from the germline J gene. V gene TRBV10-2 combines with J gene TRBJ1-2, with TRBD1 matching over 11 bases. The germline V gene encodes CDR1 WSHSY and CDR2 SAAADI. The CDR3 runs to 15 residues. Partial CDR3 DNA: TGCGCCAGCAGTGAGTCAGGACAGGGGGCGATCGGC. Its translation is CASSESGQGAIG. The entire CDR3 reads CASSESGQGAIGYTF.